The 3 T cell receptor beta chains given below trace back to one sample, sequenced in a study of T cell clones after liver transplantation. TCRdb keeps only in-frame clones here, not all; method: immunoSEQ multiplex PCR. The repertoire has approximately 18,000 clones, around 87% of them found once; the top ten carry approximately 12%. The material was CD8+ T cells from blood, obtained approximately 3.5 years after liver transplant. Every receptor here comes from a human patient who received a liver transplant. The T cells may come from the graft donor.

DNA of the CDR3: TGTGCCATCAGTGAGTCTCCTATCCGGGACAGGGGCCACTATGGCTACACCTTC. Translating it yields CAISESPIRDRGHYGYTF. This chain connects TRBV10-3 to TRBJ1-2; 10 bases are shared with TRBD1. V dropped 0 bases and J dropped 3; count of bases not matched to a gene: 10. The CDR3 extends over 18 amino acids. CDR1 and CDR2 (germline): ENHRY, SYGVKD.

The chain combines TRBV7-3 with TRBJ2-1; unclear D gene. Germline CDR1 is SGHTA and CDR2 is FQGTGA. Trimming stripped 5 bases from V and 0 bases from J, with 14 bases between. The CDR3 loop spans 16 amino acids. The CDR3 DNA reads TGTGCCAGCAGCCGTAAGACTTCGGCCTCCTACAATGAGCAGTTCTTC. This sequence encodes CASSRKTSASYNEQFF.

J is TRBJ2-7 and V is TRBV5-1, with TRBD1 matching over 9 bases. Germline CDR1 and CDR2: SGHRS and YFSETQ. The CDR3 is 14 amino acids. V shed 1 base and J 6 bases; nucleotides not matched to a gene: 5. The DNA of the CDR3 is TGCGCCAGCAGCTTGCGGGACAGGGTTGCCGAGCAGTACTTC. Translated, it gives CASSLRDRVAEQYF.